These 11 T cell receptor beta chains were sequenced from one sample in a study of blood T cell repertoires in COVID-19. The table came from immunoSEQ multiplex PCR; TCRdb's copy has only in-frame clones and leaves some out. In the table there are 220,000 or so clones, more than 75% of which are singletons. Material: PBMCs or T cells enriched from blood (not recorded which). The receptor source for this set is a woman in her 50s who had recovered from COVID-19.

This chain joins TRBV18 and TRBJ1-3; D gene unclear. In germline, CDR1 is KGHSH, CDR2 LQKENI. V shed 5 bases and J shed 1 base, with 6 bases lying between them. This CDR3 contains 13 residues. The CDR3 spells CASSSGSGNTIYF. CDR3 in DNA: TGTGCCAGCTCATCGGGATCTGGAAACACCATATATTTT. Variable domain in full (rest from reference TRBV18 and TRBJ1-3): NAGVMQNPRHLVRRRGQEARLRCSPMKGHSHVYWYRQLPEEGLKFMVYLQKENIIDESGMPKERFSAEFPKEGPSILRIQQVVRGDSAAYFCASSSGSGNTIYFGEGSWLTVV.

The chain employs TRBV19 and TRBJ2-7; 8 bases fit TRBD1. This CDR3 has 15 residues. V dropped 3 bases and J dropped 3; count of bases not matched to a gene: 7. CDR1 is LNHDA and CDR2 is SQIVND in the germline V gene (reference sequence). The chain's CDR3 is CASSIGQGVYYEQYF. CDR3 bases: TGTGCCAGTAGTATCGGACAGGGTGTTTACTACGAGCAGTACTTC. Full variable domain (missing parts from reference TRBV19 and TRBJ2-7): DGGITQSPKYLFRKEGQNVTLSCEQNLNHDAMYWYRQDPGQGLRLIYYSQIVNDFQKGDIAEGYSVSREKKESFPLTVTSAQKNPTAFYLCASSIGQGVYYEQYFGPGTRLTVT.

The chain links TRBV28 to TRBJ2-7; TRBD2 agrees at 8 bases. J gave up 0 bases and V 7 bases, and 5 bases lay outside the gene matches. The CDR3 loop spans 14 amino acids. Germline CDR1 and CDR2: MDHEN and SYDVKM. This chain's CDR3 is CASTSSGSSYEQYF. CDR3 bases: TGTGCCAGCACCTCAAGCGGGAGCTCCTACGAGCAGTACTTC.

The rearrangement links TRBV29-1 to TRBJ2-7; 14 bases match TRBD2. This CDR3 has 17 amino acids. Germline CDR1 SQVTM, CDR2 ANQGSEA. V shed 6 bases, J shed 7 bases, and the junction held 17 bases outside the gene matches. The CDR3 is CSVAMPPETSGRDEQYF. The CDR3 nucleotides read TGCAGCGTCGCAATGCCTCCCGAGACTAGCGGGAGGGATGAGCAGTACTTC.

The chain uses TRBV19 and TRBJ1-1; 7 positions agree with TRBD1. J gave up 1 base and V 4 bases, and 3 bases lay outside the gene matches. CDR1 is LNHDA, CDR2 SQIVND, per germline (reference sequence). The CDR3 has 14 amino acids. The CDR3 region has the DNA TGTGCCAGTAGTACGCGACAGGGGAACACTGAAGCTTTCTTT. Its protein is CASSTRQGNTEAFF.

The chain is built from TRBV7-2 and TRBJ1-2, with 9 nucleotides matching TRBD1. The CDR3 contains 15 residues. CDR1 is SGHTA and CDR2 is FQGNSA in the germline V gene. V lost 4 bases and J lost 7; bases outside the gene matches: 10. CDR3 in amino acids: CASSSVGTGRGGYTF. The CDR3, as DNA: TGTGCCAGCAGCTCGGTCGGGACAGGGAGAGGTGGCTACACCTTC.

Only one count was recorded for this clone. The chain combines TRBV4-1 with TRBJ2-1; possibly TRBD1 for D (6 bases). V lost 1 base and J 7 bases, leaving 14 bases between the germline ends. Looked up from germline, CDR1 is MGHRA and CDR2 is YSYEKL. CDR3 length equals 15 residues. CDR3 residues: CASSQAATGRNEQFF. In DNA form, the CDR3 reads TGCGCCAGCAGCCAAGCTGCTACAGGGCGTAATGAGCAGTTCTTC.

The CDR3 coding sequence is TGCGCCAGCAGCCAGCCAAGACTAGCGGGGGGCCCGGGGCAAGAGACCCAGTACTTC. Translated, it gives CASSQPRLAGGPGQETQYF. This chain connects TRBV4-1 to TRBJ2-5, with 13 bases aligning to TRBD2. The germline CDR1 and CDR2 sequences are MGHRA and YSYEKL. V trimming: 3 bases; J trimming: 2 bases; junction bases outside the gene matches: 12. This CDR3 comprises 19 residues.

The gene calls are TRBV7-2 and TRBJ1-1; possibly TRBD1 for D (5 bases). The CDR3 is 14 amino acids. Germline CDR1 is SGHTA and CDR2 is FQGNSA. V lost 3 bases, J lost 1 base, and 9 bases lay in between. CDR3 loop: CASSFSQGNTEAFF. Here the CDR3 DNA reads TGTGCCAGCAGCTTTTCTCAGGGGAACACTGAAGCTTTCTTT.

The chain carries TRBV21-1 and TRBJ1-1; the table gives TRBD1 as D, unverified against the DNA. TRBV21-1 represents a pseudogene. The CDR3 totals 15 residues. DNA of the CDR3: TGTGCCAGCAGCAAAGAGGTGACAGGCGCTGGGGGAGCTTTCTTT. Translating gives CASSKEVTGAGGAFF.

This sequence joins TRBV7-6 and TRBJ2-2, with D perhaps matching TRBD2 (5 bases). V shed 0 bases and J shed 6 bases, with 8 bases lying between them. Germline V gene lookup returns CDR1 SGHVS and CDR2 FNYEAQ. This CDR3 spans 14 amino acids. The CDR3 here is CASSLAREPGELFF. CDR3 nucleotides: TGTGCCAGCAGCTTAGCGAGGGAGCCCGGGGAGCTGTTTTTT. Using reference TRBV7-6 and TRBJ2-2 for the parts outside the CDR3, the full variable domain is GAGVSQSPRYKVTKRGQDVALRCDPISGHVSLYWYRQALGQGPEFLTYFNYEAQQDKSGLPNDRFSAERPEGSISTLTIQRTEQRDSAMYRCASSLAREPGELFFGEGSRLTVL.